Below, 15 T cell receptor beta chains from the same sample are listed, as sequenced in a study of T-cell memory formation after mild COVID-19. TCRdb reprocessed the 5' RACE reads via MiXCR and lists one record per CDR3 protein. Altogether about 350,000 distinct CDR3 sequences are present, 20% to 25% being singletons, with the ten largest covering 21%. Sample: PBMCs or a T cell subset sorted from them (not recorded which). Source of these receptors: a man aged 18 to 35 who had mild COVID-19 (a few samples of this study predate the infection). Cell type and time point are not known.

This rearrangement joins TRBV7-2 to TRBJ1-1, with 7 bases identical to TRBD1. The V gene's germline CDR1 is SGHTA and CDR2 FQGNSA. The CDR3 has 13 residues. The trim removed 4 bases at V and 10 bases at J, leaving 9 bases unmatched. CDR3 region: CASSWGQPLGAFF. The CDR3 region has the DNA TGTGCCAGCAGCTGGGGACAGCCCCTTGGAGCTTTCTTT.

The chain couples TRBV12-3 or TRBV12-4 to TRBJ2-2; tentative D call: TRBD1 (5 bases). With 6 bases removed from V and 0 bases from J, the gap between germline ends came to 14 bases. CDR3 length equals 16 residues. CDR3 residues: CASRNPQGPNTGELFF. CDR3 nucleotides: TGTGCCAGCAGAAACCCCCAGGGTCCGAACACCGGGGAGCTGTTTTTT.

This chain joins TRBV6-2 or TRBV6-3 and TRBJ2-7, with 11 bases fitting TRBD2. The CDR3 consists of 16 residues. V shed 2 bases and J 3 bases; nucleotides not matched to a gene: 6. The germline V gene encodes CDR1 MNHEY and CDR2 SVGEGT. CDR3 DNA sequence: TGTGCCAGCAGTTACGACGGACTAGCGGGCATCTACGAGCAGTACGTC. It is translated as CASSYDGLAGIYEQYV.

This chain links TRBV6-6 with TRBJ1-1; 10 nucleotides align to TRBD1. The germline V gene has CDR1 MNHNY and CDR2 SVGAGI (reference sequence). The CDR3 consists of 13 residues. J gave up 7 bases and V 4 bases, and 3 bases lay outside the gene matches. This chain's CDR3 is CASSWTGGNEAFF. The CDR3 region has the DNA TGTGCCAGCAGTTGGACAGGGGGTAATGAAGCTTTCTTT.

There are many counts of this clonotype. This chain joins TRBV7-9 and TRBJ2-2, with D hard to call. The V end was cut by 2 bases, the J end by 7 bases, with 5 bases between. Germline CDR1 is SEHNR and CDR2 is FQNEAQ (reference sequence). The CDR3 loop spans 12 amino acids. The DNA of the CDR3 is TGTGCCAGCAGCTTATTGGGCGGGGAGCTGTTTTTT. Its protein is CASSLLGGELFF.

This clonotype appeared many times. The rearrangement links TRBV5-1 to TRBJ2-2; maybe TRBD1 (5 bases). The CDR3 consists of 15 residues. V gave up 4 bases and J gave up 4 bases, with 14 bases separating them. Germline CDR1 reads SGHRS; CDR2 reads YFSETQ. CDR3 DNA: TGCGCCAGCAGCAGCCAGGGTTTAGGCACCGGGGAGCTGTTTTTT. Translation: CASSSQGLGTGELFF. The entire variable domain, with the rest obtained from reference TRBV5-1 and TRBJ2-2, is as follows: KAGVTQTPRYLIKTRGQQVTLSCSPISGHRSVSWYQQTPGQGLQFLFEYFSETQRNKGNFPGRFSGRQFSNSRSEMNVSTLELGDSALYLCASSSQGLGTGELFFGEGSRLTVL.

The table lists this clonotype with many counts. The genes are TRBV5-1 and TRBJ2-3; D is unresolved. The length of the CDR3 is 15 residues. Trimming left V 6 bases short and J 2 bases short, with 16 bases between. Germline lookup yields CDR1 SGHRS and CDR2 YFSETQ. CDR3 in amino acids: CASKSVGSFTDTQYF. CDR3 sequence (DNA): TGCGCCAGCAAGTCAGTAGGGTCCTTCACAGATACGCAGTATTTT.

The V call is TRBV27, the J call TRBJ2-2; either TRBD1 or TRBD2 may supply D (5 bases each). The V and J ends lost 11 bases and 6 bases respectively, with 19 bases between them. Germline V gene sequence: CDR1 MNHEY, CDR2 SMNVEV (reference sequence). The CDR3 is 14 residues long. DNA for the CDR3: TGTGCCGCTAGCCGGGGCCCATCGCCCGGGGAGCTGTTTTTT. This gives the protein CAASRGPSPGELFF.

This clonotype was detected only a few times. V gene TRBV7-6 combines with J gene TRBJ2-5; TRBD1 aligns across 9 bases. CDR3 length: 16 amino acids. The V segment lost 1 base and the J segment 5 bases; nucleotides outside the gene matches: 8. CDR1 and CDR2 (germline): SGHVS, FNYEAQ. Here the CDR3 DNA reads TGTGCCAGCAGCTTAGTTGGGGGGACAGGGATGGAGACCCAGTACTTC. This sequence encodes CASSLVGGTGMETQYF.

The chain combines TRBV7-9 with TRBJ1-2; TRBD1 agrees at 7 bases. The germline CDR1 and CDR2 sequences are SEHNR and FQNEAQ (reference sequence). Unmatched junction bases numbered 2, after V lost 1 base and J lost 0 bases. The CDR3 is 15 amino acids. Here the CDR3 DNA reads TGTGCCAGCAGCTTAGATCAGGGGGCTAACTATGGCTACACCTTC. It encodes CASSLDQGANYGYTF. Combining the CDR3 with reference TRBV7-9 and TRBJ1-2 gives the whole variable domain DTGVSQNPRHKITKRGQNVTFRCDPISEHNRLYWYRQTLGQGPEFLTYFQNEAQLEKSRLLSDRFSAERPKGSFSTLEIQRTEQGDSAMYLCASSLDQGANYGYTFGSGTRLTVV.

This clonotype was counted between two and nine times. J is TRBJ2-3 and V is TRBV12-3 or TRBV12-4; possibly TRBD2 for D (6 bases). Between the trimmed V and J ends, which lost 6 bases and 6 bases, there was a span of 10 bases. The length of the CDR3 is 12 residues. The CDR3 DNA reads as TGTGCCAGCAGGCGAGGGAGGGATACGCAGTATTTT. Translating gives CASRRGRDTQYF.

At least ten counts were recorded for this clonotype. V gene TRBV4-2 combines with J gene TRBJ2-3; 10 bases are a match to TRBD2. CDR3 length: 16 residues. The junction had 1 base not matched to a gene; V was cut back by 0 bases and J by 1 base. Looked up from germline, CDR1 is LGHNA and CDR2 is YNFKEQ. CDR3 coding DNA: TGTGCCAGCAGCCAAGATCTAGCGGGGGGCACAGATACGCAGTATTTT. Encoded protein: CASSQDLAGGTDTQYF.

This clonotype appeared many times. The rearrangement joins TRBV3-1 to TRBJ1-5; a weak D match, TRBD1 (5 bases). Germline values: CDR1 LGHDT, CDR2 YNNKEL (reference sequence). V was trimmed by 1 base and J by 0 bases, leaving 10 bases between them. CDR3 size: 16 residues. The CDR3 region is CASSQGGTGSNQPQHF. CDR3 sequence (DNA): TGTGCCAGCAGCCAAGGAGGGACGGGTAGCAATCAGCCCCAGCATTTT.

This clonotype was seen a few times. The gene calls are TRBV12-3 or TRBV12-4 and TRBJ2-1, with TRBD2 identical over 10 bases. This CDR3 has 15 amino acids. The ends lost 6 bases at V and 1 base at J; junction bases unmatched: 3. The CDR3: CASRLGLASYNEQFF. In nucleotides, the CDR3 is TGTGCCAGCAGGCTGGGACTAGCGTCCTACAATGAGCAGTTCTTC.

Here the CDR3 reads CASSHHLEGARYV. Written as DNA, the CDR3 is TGTGCCAGCAGTCACCACCTGGAGGGGGCGCGGTACGTC. The chain is built from TRBV27 and TRBJ2-7, with a possible D match to TRBD1 (7 bases). Looked up from germline, CDR1 is MNHEY and CDR2 is SMNVEV (reference sequence). Trimming removed 5 bases from V and 12 bases from J, with 20 bases in between. The CDR3 runs 13 residues.